The source of this TCR beta chain is a study of regulatory T cells in long-lasting Graves disease (dated by TCRdb to 2020 to 2022). With respect to the entire study: In the newly diagnosed Graves' disease group, patients had been taking antithyroid drugs for less than 3 months. The study took place in China and was registered as a clinical trial. A total of roughly 35 samples underwent TCR sequencing: about 13 from persistent and roughly 20 from newly diagnosed Graves' disease patients. This study used TCR sequencing and RNA sequencing of peripheral blood to compare persistent Graves' disease patients against newly diagnosed Graves' disease patients. What the study reported, not specific to this receptor: Compared with newly diagnosed patients, patients with persistent Graves' disease had lower TCR Shannon entropy and fewer highly expanded clones, which suggests clonal expansion. Persistent patients shared more public clonotypes among themselves (around 3,000) than newly diagnosed patients did (approximately 900). The authors noted that the small sample size was a limitation that may lower accuracy. Because the primary lesion, thyroid tissue, could not be accessed, the study looked at peripheral blood alone. Sequencing and analysis were restricted to the TCR beta chain. TRBV28, TRBJ1-2 and TRBJ2-5 were preferentially used in persistent disease, while TRBV20-1 and TRBJ2-1 were favored in newly diagnosed disease.

The library was generated by multiplex PCR. Reads for this sample came from an Illumina HiSeq 4000. TCR beta libraries were built with iRepertoire HTBI primers and Arm-PCR amplification of CDR3 regions. Before sequencing, the PCR products went through gel purification. The original pipeline was this. Gene usage analysis of CDR3 amino acid clonotypes used the roughly 60 TRBV and some 15 TRBJ segments found across samples. COPE and FqMerger were used to merge the filtered high-quality paired reads into contigs. BLAST was used to align contigs to IMGT TRBV, TRBD and TRBJ reference genes, with CDR3 defined following IMGT. Highly expanded clones were defined as clonotypes with a frequency above 0.1%. Shannon entropy served as the measure of repertoire diversity, while the Gini coefficient captured V-J evenness. Clonotypes shared by more than one individual were considered public. TCRdb passed the public sequencing reads through fastp at Q25 and MiXCR, retaining productive beta sequences. Records with the same CDR3 protein are collapsed into one entry carrying the most frequent genes and DNA. TCRdb's processing, not the study's, gives the V and J calls here. Recorded for this sample are about 500,000 distinct CDR3 sequences; 9.5% to 15% of them occurred a single time. Roughly 8.9% of the sample rests with the top ten.

CDR1 and CDR2, per the germline V gene, are ENHRY and SYGVKD. From V the trimming removes 11 bases and from J it removes 2 bases, while the gene matches leave 21 bases of the junction unaccounted for. The CDR3 numbers 18 residues from cysteine through phenylalanine. Left in the record is the CDR3 DNA by itself, 54 bases read in frame from the first base. The intended sense of this specimen's time point label: newly diagnosed GD, antithyroid drugs for less than 3 months. For both TCR sequencing and RNA sequencing, RNA was extracted from PBMCs in TRIzol. The diagnosis of Graves' disease followed American Thyroid Association guidelines. The patients came from an endocrinology department in Xi'an, China. Each patient gave 7 to 9.5 milliliters of peripheral blood, collected in an EDTA anticoagulant tube. Ficoll Paque Plus density gradient separation was used to isolate PBMCs, and no further T cell sorting was performed. An Agilent 2100 Bioanalyzer and agarose gel were used to check RNA quality, and a NanoDrop 2000 was used to measure RNA concentration.

As for this clonotype: It lacks a known antigen. The record has no base qualities; no much larger clone is one base away.

These data were also filed under a second study, of T cells in Graves' hyperthyroidism and ophthalmopathy. From the second report: Stable Graves' hyperthyroidism was defined as no progression to ophthalmopathy during 18 months of follow-up. Hyperthyroidism patients were newly diagnosed, with disease duration under 2 months, and aged 18 to 65 years. Patients with uncontrolled infections, other autoimmune diseases, pregnancy or lactation were excluded. Diagnoses were based on clinical symptoms, serum thyroxine and TRAb, thyroid ultrasound and orbital computed tomography. A first-round RT-PCR of the TCR CDR3 used the HTBI primer set with the Qiagen OneStep RT-PCR kit. Most expanded thyroid clonotypes (frequency above 0.001) were also detected in blood, a finding suggesting that blood repertoires may reflect thyroid immune responses. A 13 V-J signature model separated ophthalmopathy from stable hyperthyroidism, with about 88% sensitivity and 81.08% specificity in cross-validation and 80%/75% in testing. In validation, the model predicted progression to ophthalmopathy with just under 71% sensitivity and around 72% specificity, a median of approximately 6.5 months before onset. To identify TCR V-J signatures that set the groups apart, the researchers used a discovery cohort of roughly 100 patients, made up of roughly 40 with Graves' ophthalmopathy and some 55 with stable Graves' hyperthyroidism. Prospective prediction of ophthalmopathy was tested in an independent validation cohort of approximately 18 hyperthyroidism patients and some 17 patients who later progressed to ophthalmopathy. For training and testing, the 100 or so patients in the discovery cohort were randomly divided in a 7:3 ratio. In six Graves' hyperthyroidism patients, the study also compared T-cell repertoires from thyroid tissue with T-cell repertoires from blood. Following sampling, methimazole starting at 30 mg daily was given to hyperthyroidism patients, and high-dose intravenous methylprednisolone was given to ophthalmopathy patients. Libraries were constructed in a second round of multiplex PCR, after which size selection and purification were carried out. Paired-end sequencing of the libraries was performed with 100 bp reads on an Illumina HiSeq2000. Raw data were processed with SOAPnuke, discarding reads with adapters, uncalled bases, mean Phred below 15, or no exact constant-primer or identifier match. High-quality paired reads were merged using COPE v1.2.5, and each unique nucleotide sequence was defined as a clonotype. MiTCR v1.1 was used to align clonotypes to the IMGT TRBV, TRBD and TRBJ reference segments. Only V-J combinations with frequency above 0.0001, covering about 99% of repertoires, were analysed. The TCS score was defined as F50 (clonal expansion) divided by E x V (chaos), with BLOSUM62-based TCRdist calculated between CDR3 peptides within each V-J. Welch's t-statistics and random forest reduced 450 to 600 V-J features to around 14, which were used in a naive Bayes classifier (R e1071). Sample size was not statistically predetermined, and investigators were not blinded to group allocation. TCR Vbeta CDR3 sequencing of 120 to 150 peripheral blood samples (roughly 41 ophthalmopathy, about 74 hyperthyroidism and roughly 17 progressor patients) is reported in the paper.

This TCR was sampled from a woman in her twenties or thirties with Graves disease. Donor details come from another sample of the same person, matched by shared clones. Sequencing used peripheral blood mononuclear cells (PBMCs), obtained at new diagnosis, from a patient treated with antithyroid drugs. The chain was built from TRBV10-3 and TRBJ2-7; 10 of the junction bases match TRBD2. For the CDR3, the sequence is CAYPSSGLAAQNPYEQYF. The base sequence is TGTGCCTACCCTTCGAGCGGACTAGCGGCCCAAAATCCCTACGAGCAGTACTTC.